The rows below give T cell receptor beta chains drawn from one sample of a study of T cell changes during pregnancy in multiple sclerosis. Using immunoSEQ multiplex PCR, the repertoire was profiled, and TCRdb retains in-frame clones only, with some absent. Found here are about 70,000 clones, more than 85% of them singletons; the top ten hold about 2.1%. Sample: peripheral blood, taken in the first trimester of pregnancy. These receptor sequences come from a female donor with multiple sclerosis, enrolled in a pregnancy study. Both conserved end residues are part of each CDR3. The order of the fields is CDR3 protein, CDR3 DNA, D gene, J gene, clone size, V gene. The D gene is left open where the match is weak. Some rows have no size entry. The others give once, few or many, or a class for an expanded clone.

CDR3: CASSLGNSREAFF; DNA: TGTGCCAGCAGCTTAGGAAACAGCCGGGAGGCTTTCTTT; D: NA; J: TRBJ1-1; size: few; V: TRBV11-1
CDR3: CASSRDTQYF; DNA: TGTGCCAGCAGCCGAGATACGCAGTATTTT; D: NA; J: TRBJ2-3; size: NA; V: TRBV9
CDR3: CASSLGTGGQEETQYF; DNA: TGTGCCAGCAGTTTAGGAACGGGAGGCCAGGAGGAGACCCAGTACTTC; D: TRBD2; J: TRBJ2-5; size: NA; V: TRBV28
CDR3: CAWSPGQGGSSPLHF; DNA: TGTGCCTGGAGTCCCGGACAGGGGGGGAGTTCACCCCTCCACTTT; D: TRBD1; J: TRBJ1-6; size: NA; V: TRBV30
CDR3: CASSPSPVGGAGGPYNEQFF; DNA: TGTGCCAGCTCACCGTCACCCGTCGGGGGAGCGGGGGGACCTTACAATGAGCAGTTCTTC; D: TRBD2; J: TRBJ2-1; size: NA; V: TRBV18
CDR3: CASSLAPGQVISYEQYF; DNA: TGTGCCAGCAGTTTGGCTCCTGGACAGGTTATCTCCTACGAGCAGTACTTC; D: TRBD1; J: TRBJ2-7; size: NA; V: TRBV28
CDR3: CASSPPISISGRPLNTGELFF; DNA: TGTGCCAGCTCACCACCTATAAGTATTAGCGGGAGGCCCTTGAACACCGGGGAGCTGTTTTTT; D: TRBD2; J: TRBJ2-2; size: NA; V: TRBV18
CDR3: CASGRWDTGELFF; DNA: TGTGCCAGCGGGAGATGGGACACCGGGGAGCTGTTTTTT; D: NA; J: TRBJ2-2; size: NA; V: TRBV5-6
CDR3: CASSWRTKGPSTGELFF; DNA: TGTGCCAGCAGCTGGAGGACCAAGGGTCCGAGCACCGGGGAGCTGTTTTTT; D: NA; J: TRBJ2-2; size: NA; V: TRBV2
CDR3: CASSGNNYGYTF; DNA: TGTGCCAGCAGCGGCAATAACTATGGCTACACCTTC; D: NA; J: TRBJ1-2; size: NA; V: TRBV5-6
CDR3: CASSLDVAPNTGELFF; DNA: TGCGCCAGCAGCTTGGATGTAGCGCCGAACACCGGGGAGCTGTTTTTT; D: NA; J: TRBJ2-2; size: NA; V: TRBV5-1
CDR3: CASSLRDSYEQYF; DNA: TGTGCCAGCAGCTTGAGGGACAGTTACGAGCAGTACTTC; D: TRBD1; J: TRBJ2-7; size: NA; V: TRBV5-5
CDR3: CASSWRAGGNNEQFF; DNA: TGTGCCAGCAGTTGGAGAGCGGGGGGGAACAATGAGCAGTTCTTC; D: TRBD2; J: TRBJ2-1; size: NA; V: TRBV11-1
CDR3: CSVKSDPGGWGTQYF; DNA: TGCAGCGTTAAATCGGACCCGGGAGGTTGGGGTACGCAGTATTTT; D: TRBD2; J: TRBJ2-3; size: NA; V: TRBV29-1
CDR3: CASRAGLNQPQHF; DNA: TGTGCCAGCAGAGCAGGGCTCAATCAGCCCCAGCATTTT; D: NA; J: TRBJ1-5; size: few; V: TRBV2
CDR3: CAGNTGHSYGYTF; DNA: TGTGCCGGTAATACAGGGCATTCATATGGCTACACCTTC; D: NA; J: TRBJ1-2; size: few; V: TRBV30
CDR3: CAWSVAERGYTF; DNA: TGTGCCTGGAGTGTTGCCGAGCGGGGCTACACCTTC; D: NA; J: TRBJ1-2; size: NA; V: TRBV30
CDR3: CASSLRTSGSGTDTQYF; DNA: TGTGCCAGCAGCTTACGGACTAGCGGGTCAGGAACAGATACGCAGTATTTT; D: TRBD2; J: TRBJ2-3; size: NA; V: TRBV5-4
CDR3: CASSYGGGYEGETQYF; DNA: TGTGCCAGCAGTTACGGGGGGGGCTACGAGGGAGAGACCCAGTACTTC; D: NA; J: TRBJ2-5; size: NA; V: TRBV6-6
CDR3: CASSSHPGRDEQYF; DNA: TGCGCCAGCAGCTCCCACCCCGGCAGGGACGAGCAGTACTTC; D: NA; J: TRBJ2-7; size: NA; V: TRBV5-1
CDR3: CASSVGPGGDTIYF; DNA: TGTGCCAGCAGCGTAGGGCCAGGCGGGGACACCATATATTTT; D: NA; J: TRBJ1-3; size: NA; V: TRBV9
CDR3: CASSSIGLAGDEQYF; DNA: TGCGCCAGCAGCTCAATAGGACTAGCGGGAGACGAGCAGTACTTC; D: TRBD2; J: TRBJ2-7; size: NA; V: TRBV5-1
CDR3: CAISEGTGGQNEQFF; DNA: TGTGCCATCAGTGAGGGGACAGGGGGGCAAAATGAGCAGTTCTTC; D: TRBD1; J: TRBJ2-1; size: NA; V: TRBV10-3
CDR3: CASSALGISGGELFF; DNA: TGTGCCAGCAGCGCCTTGGGCATTAGCGGAGGGGAGCTGTTTTTT; D: NA; J: TRBJ2-2; size: NA; V: TRBV5-6
CDR3: CASSVRGQGDTEAFF; DNA: TGTGCCAGCAGCGTGAGGGGACAGGGGGACACTGAAGCTTTCTTT; D: TRBD1; J: TRBJ1-1; size: NA; V: TRBV9
CDR3: CASSGATGTGGYTF; DNA: TGTGCCAGCAGTGGGGCAACCGGGACAGGTGGCTACACCTTC; D: TRBD1; J: TRBJ1-2; size: NA; V: TRBV28
CDR3: CASTFRDRAVNEQFF; DNA: TGTGCCAGCACCTTCCGGGACAGAGCTGTCAATGAGCAGTTCTTC; D: TRBD1; J: TRBJ2-1; size: NA; V: TRBV6-1
CDR3: CASSGTGNQPQHF; DNA: TGTGCCAGCAGCGGGACAGGCAATCAGCCCCAGCATTTT; D: TRBD1; J: TRBJ1-5; size: NA; V: TRBV7-9
CDR3: CASSSGQFYGYTF; DNA: TGTGCCAGCAGCTCGGGACAGTTCTATGGCTACACCTTC; D: TRBD1; J: TRBJ1-2; size: NA; V: TRBV11-2
CDR3: CASSVGLEQETQYF; DNA: TGTGCCAGCAGCGTCGGACTCGAACAGGAGACCCAGTACTTC; D: NA; J: TRBJ2-5; size: NA; V: TRBV9
CDR3: CASSGGFRDSSTDTQYF; DNA: TGTGCCAGCAGCGGAGGCTTTAGGGACTCTAGCACAGATACGCAGTATTTT; D: NA; J: TRBJ2-3; size: NA; V: TRBV5-4
CDR3: CASSPRQGPNSGNTIYF; DNA: TGTGCCAGCTCGCCCAGACAGGGCCCCAACTCTGGAAACACCATATATTTT; D: TRBD1; J: TRBJ1-3; size: NA; V: TRBV18
CDR3: CSVVGESYGYTF; DNA: TGCAGCGTTGTCGGGGAGAGCTATGGCTACACCTTC; D: NA; J: TRBJ1-2; size: NA; V: TRBV29-1
CDR3: CASSEDRARTGELFF; DNA: TGTGCCAGCAGTGAAGACAGGGCGCGCACCGGGGAGCTGTTTTTT; D: NA; J: TRBJ2-2; size: NA; V: TRBV2
CDR3: CASSQGLAGNNEQFF; DNA: TGTGCCAGCAGCCAGGGACTAGCGGGGAACAATGAGCAGTTCTTC; D: TRBD2; J: TRBJ2-1; size: NA; V: TRBV7-2
CDR3: CASSLIAMNTEAFF; DNA: TGTGCCAGCAGCTTGATAGCAATGAACACTGAAGCTTTCTTT; D: NA; J: TRBJ1-1; size: NA; V: TRBV5-6
CDR3: CASSLEGEIGQPQHF; DNA: TGCGCCAGCAGCTTGGAGGGGGAGATCGGTCAGCCCCAGCATTTT; D: NA; J: TRBJ1-5; size: NA; V: TRBV5-1
CDR3: CASSQTRGETQYF; DNA: TGTGCCAGCAGTCAGACTAGGGGAGAGACCCAGTACTTC; D: NA; J: TRBJ2-5; size: NA; V: TRBV14